The 32 T cell receptor beta chains below were found in one sample sequenced in a study of blood T cells in healthy people across ages. The authors ran a second PCR of roughly 6 to 12 cycles using a sample-barcoded 5' primer and a J-beta primer mix. TCRdb passed the 5' RACE reads through MiXCR, listing each CDR3 protein once. The sample shows roughly 800,000 distinct CDR3 sequences, 25% of them seen only once. The sample was also reused in another study, on T cells of mothers and their children.

The sequencing sample was made of blood. All receptors come from a boy younger than 18 in good health.

The V call is TRBV7-2, the J call TRBJ1-4, with 10 nucleotides matching TRBD1. CDR1 and CDR2 from the germline V gene are SGHTA and FQGNSA. The J segment lost 7 bases and the V segment lost 5 bases, leaving 4 bases of the junction unmatched. The CDR3 sequence is 14 residues long. The DNA of the CDR3 is TGTGCCAGCAGCGACAGGGGGCCGGGTGAAAAACTGTTTTTT. Encoded protein: CASSDRGPGEKLFF.

This clonotype showed up just a few times. J is TRBJ2-5 and V is TRBV3-1, with D hard to call. TRBJ2-7 explains the end of the DNA better; the J call may be wrong. The CDR3 is made up of 13 amino acids. Germline values: CDR1 LGHDT, CDR2 YNNKEL (reference sequence). The DNA of the CDR3 is TGTGCCAGCAGCCAAGGCATAACCTACGAGCAGTACTTC. Protein sequence: CASSQGITYEQYF.

V gene TRBV4-2 combines with J gene TRBJ1-1, with 7 bases fitting TRBD1. CDR3 length: 16 residues. The V gene's germline CDR1 is LGHNA and CDR2 YNFKEQ. V was clipped by 3 bases and J by 3 bases; unmatched bases: 10. CDR3 sequence: CASSHATFDRDTEAFF. The CDR3 region has the DNA TGTGCCAGCAGCCACGCTACCTTCGACAGGGACACTGAAGCTTTCTTT.

This clonotype came up a few times. The chain is built from TRBV6-1 and TRBJ2-5; 7 bases agree with TRBD2. The assigned J gene may be wrong: the sequence end matches TRBJ2-7 better. This CDR3 is built from 15 residues. Germline V gene data show CDR1 as MNHNS and CDR2 as SASEGT. The CDR3 reads CASSEWGGSPYEQYF. In DNA form, the CDR3 reads TGTGCCAGCAGTGAATGGGGCGGGAGTCCGTACGAGCAGTACTTC.

The V and J genes are TRBV11-2 and TRBJ2-4; possible D gene TRBD1, 6 bases. Germline CDR1 reads SGHAT; CDR2 reads FQNNGV. CDR3 length: 19 amino acids. V was trimmed by 5 bases and J by 0 bases, leaving 23 bases between them. The CDR3 DNA sequence: TGTGCCAGCAGCCCCCAGGGGTATTCCATCGTTTTAGCCAAAAACATTCAGTACTTC. As protein: CASSPQGYSIVLAKNIQYF. Combining the CDR3 with reference TRBV11-2 and TRBJ2-4 gives the whole variable domain EAGVAQSPRYKIIEKRQSVAFWCNPISGHATLYWYQQILGQGPKLLIQFQNNGVVDDSQLPKDRFSAERLKGVDSTLKIQPAKLEDSAVYLCASSPQGYSIVLAKNIQYFGAGTRLSVL.

The chain combines TRBV27 with TRBJ1-2, with D perhaps TRBD1 (6 bases). Germline assignment: CDR1 MNHEY and CDR2 SMNVEV (reference sequence). With 5 bases removed from V and 3 bases from J, the gap between germline ends came to 10 bases. CDR3 length equals 13 residues. CDR3 in amino acids: CASSPQGHYGYTF. The CDR3 nucleotides are TGTGCCAGCAGTCCCCAGGGGCACTATGGCTACACCTTC.

The V and J genes are TRBV4-3 and TRBJ2-7; 7 bases map to TRBD2. The CDR3 spans 18 residues. Trimming at V came to 0 bases and at J to 2 bases, leaving 13 bases not matched to a gene. Germline-derived CDR1 and CDR2 are LGHNA and YSLEER. The CDR3 nucleotides are TGCGCCAGCAGCCAAGATCAAGCGGGATCCTTAGGGACCTACGAGCAGTACTTC. Its translation: CASSQDQAGSLGTYEQYF.

This clonotype was counted between two and nine times. This chain joins TRBV2 and TRBJ1-4; D not resolved. This CDR3 has 13 residues. Trimming removed 7 bases at V and 5 bases at J, with 11 bases between. Germline V CDR1 and CDR2: SNHLY, FYNNEI. The CDR3 DNA reads TGTGCCAGCAATCGGGTGGAGAATGAAAAACTGTTTTTT. Translated: CASNRVENEKLFF.

This clonotype has only a few counts. The chain uses TRBV7-2 and TRBJ2-3, with 12 nucleotides matching TRBD2. The V gene end was trimmed by 4 bases and the J gene end by 1 base; junction bases not matched to a gene: 9. Per germline, CDR1 SGHTA and CDR2 FQGNSA. The CDR3 has 18 amino acids. Here the CDR3 DNA reads TGTGCCAGCAGCTCGCGGACTAGCGGGATGGTGGGCACAGATACGCAGTATTTT. It encodes CASSSRTSGMVGTDTQYF.

Notes on this clonotype: This clone may be a read error of a much larger clone one base away. The chain links TRBV12-3 or TRBV12-4 to TRBJ2-3; D is perhaps TRBD1 (5 bases). The CDR3 sequence is 11 residues long. The CDR3 nucleotides read TGTGCCGGCAGGGACACAGATACGCAGTATTTT. It translates to CAGRDTDTQYF.

The chain couples TRBV30 to TRBJ1-2; a weak D match, TRBD1 (5 bases). V dropped 0 bases and J dropped 5 bases, with 7 bases sitting between them. The CDR3 has 12 residues. CDR1 is GTSNPN, CDR2 SVGIG, per germline (reference sequence). CDR3 in DNA: TGTGCCTGGAGTGTTCAGGGATATGGCTACACCTTC. It specifies CAWSVQGYGYTF.

This clonotype was detected once. V is TRBV29-1 and J is TRBJ1-4; D is ambiguous. Germline-derived CDR1 and CDR2 are SQVTM and ANQGSEA. V was clipped by 7 bases and J by 4 bases, with 10 bases between them. The CDR3 is 12 amino acids. The CDR3 DNA reads as TGCAGCGCCTCGGACGGTAATGAAAAACTGTTTTTT. This gives the protein CSASDGNEKLFF.

The chain links TRBV7-2 to TRBJ2-7; D remains ambiguous. V lost 5 bases and J lost 6, with 8 bases in between. Germline CDR1 and CDR2: SGHTA and FQGNSA. The CDR3 is made up of 11 amino acids. This chain's CDR3 is CASSTAREQYF. The CDR3 DNA is TGTGCCAGCAGCACAGCCCGCGAGCAGTACTTC.

This clonotype occurred a few times. The chain has TRBV4-2 and TRBJ2-5; 12 bases agree with TRBD2. The DNA end is more similar to TRBJ2-1, so the J call may be wrong. Germline lookup yields CDR1 LGHNA and CDR2 YNFKEQ. This CDR3 spans 16 amino acids. The CDR3 DNA is TGTGCCAGCAGCCAAATACTAGCGGGAGGCCCCAATGAGCAGTTCTTC. Residues: CASSQILAGGPNEQFF.

The chain joins TRBV18 to TRBJ2-1; 10 bases match TRBD2. This CDR3 is built from 16 residues. Per germline, CDR1 KGHSH and CDR2 LQKENI. J gave up 2 bases and V 4 bases, and 5 bases lay outside the gene matches. CDR3 sequence reads: CASSLAGGITYNEQFF. The CDR3 DNA follows: TGTGCCAGCTCACTAGCGGGGGGCATCACCTACAATGAGCAGTTCTTC.

This clonotype has only one observation. The rearrangement joins TRBV29-1 to TRBJ2-5; 7 nucleotides line up with TRBD1. Germline lookup yields CDR1 SQVTM and CDR2 ANQGSEA. With 1 base clipped from V and 5 bases from J, the junction kept 1 base outside the gene matches. This CDR3 has 12 amino acids. The DNA for the CDR3 is TGCAGCGTTGAAGCGACAGGGGAGACCCAGTACTTC. Residues: CSVEATGETQYF.

The V and J genes are TRBV7-2 and TRBJ2-1, with D uncertain. There are 16 residues in the CDR3. The germline CDR1 and CDR2 sequences are SGHTA and FQGNSA. The ends were cut back, 5 bases at V and 8 bases at J, with 22 bases in the middle. CDR3 region: CASSPWSGPRSDEQFF. The CDR3 DNA reads as TGTGCCAGCAGCCCGTGGTCCGGGCCAAGATCAGATGAGCAGTTCTTC.

The sample holds a few counts of this clonotype. The chain joins TRBV7-9 to TRBJ1-1; D is possibly TRBD1 (5 bases). Germline CDR1 SEHNR, CDR2 FQNEAQ (reference sequence). The CDR3 totals 14 residues. Trimming removed 1 base at V and 5 bases at J, with 11 bases between. CDR3 loop: CASSLEGPGTEAFF. The CDR3 region has the DNA TGTGCCAGCAGCTTAGAGGGGCCTGGGACTGAAGCTTTCTTT.

On this clonotype itself: Its ends do not fully match the called genes, so a read error is possible. This chain joins TRBV7-8 and TRBJ2-7; D unclear. Germline-derived CDR1 and CDR2 are SGHVS and FQNEAQ. CDR3 length equals 12 residues. The CDR3 DNA is TGTGCCGGCAGCCTCCAATACTGCGAGCAGTACTTC. Its protein product is CAGSLQYCEQYF.

V and J are TRBV20-1 and TRBJ1-6, with a weak D call TRBD1 (5 bases). V lost 5 bases and J lost 5, with 13 bases in between. CDR1 and CDR2 (germline): DFQATT, SNEGSKA (reference sequence). There are 14 residues in the CDR3. The CDR3 DNA reads as TGCAGTGCTGGGGGACGAAAGAATAATTCACCCCTCCACTTT. Translated: CSAGGRKNNSPLHF.

This clonotype has more than one count but fewer than ten. The J gene is TRBJ1-1, the V gene TRBV6-4, with a weak D call TRBD1 (6 bases). The CDR3 has 15 residues. V was shortened by 3 bases and J by 4 bases, with 15 bases between the two germline ends. Per the germline V gene, CDR1 is MRHNA and CDR2 is SNTAGT. The CDR3 here is CASSDSTGLGTEAFF. In nucleotides, the CDR3 is TGTGCCAGCAGTGATTCGACAGGCCTGGGCACTGAAGCTTTCTTT.

Only a few counts were recorded for this clonotype. The chain is built from TRBV15 and TRBJ2-2, with a possible D match to TRBD1 (6 bases). V lost 5 bases to trimming and J lost 4 bases, with 17 bases between them. The CDR3 has 16 residues. The germline V gene has CDR1 LNHNV and CDR2 YYDKDF (reference sequence). For the CDR3, the DNA is TGTGCCACCAGCGGTAGTATAGGGGGAGCCACCGGGGAGCTGTTTTTT. Protein: CATSGSIGGATGELFF. The variable domain in full, with the rest retrieved from reference TRBV15 and TRBJ2-2, is DAMVIQNPRYQVTQFGKPVTLSCSQTLNHNVMYWYQQKSSQAPKLLFHYYDKDFNNEADTPDNFQSRRPNTSFCFLDIRSPGLGDTAMYLCATSGSIGGATGELFFGEGSRLTVL.

This clonotype came up a few times. The V and J genes are TRBV27 and TRBJ2-2; perhaps TRBD1 as D (5 bases). Trimming shortened V by 1 base and J by 1 base, and 13 bases separated the two germline ends. The germline gives CDR1 MNHEY, CDR2 SMNVEV (reference sequence). There are 17 residues in the CDR3. CDR3 amino acids: CASSLFKKGLNTGELFF. DNA for the CDR3: TGTGCCAGCAGTTTATTCAAAAAGGGGCTGAACACCGGGGAGCTGTTTTTT.

The chain joins TRBV3-1 to TRBJ1-2, with 9 bases matching TRBD1. The V gene end was trimmed by 4 bases and the J gene end by 6 bases; junction bases not matched to a gene: 6. The CDR3 is 14 amino acids. Germline V gives CDR1 LGHDT, CDR2 YNNKEL (reference sequence). CDR3 sequence (DNA): TGTGCCAGCAGCCGGTCGACAGGGGGTCATGGCTACACCTTC. Its protein is CASSRSTGGHGYTF.

The V call is TRBV27, the J call TRBJ2-3, with D tentatively TRBD1 or TRBD2 (5 bases each). Trimming removed 5 bases from V and 0 bases from J, with 15 bases in between. The CDR3 is 16 residues long. Per the germline V gene, CDR1 is MNHEY and CDR2 is SMNVEV (reference sequence). CDR3 sequence: CASSLRGRSSTDTQYF. The DNA for the CDR3 is TGTGCCAGCAGTCTCCGGGGCAGATCTAGCACAGATACGCAGTATTTT.

The chain carries TRBV20-1 and TRBJ2-7; 7 bases align to TRBD1. Germline CDR1 reads DFQATT; CDR2 reads SNEGSKA (reference sequence). This CDR3 is 14 amino acids long. V lost 0 bases, J lost 4 bases, and 6 bases stayed unmatched. This CDR3 reads CSARDKGARYEQYF. The DNA for the CDR3 is TGCAGTGCTAGAGATAAGGGGGCGCGGTACGAGCAGTACTTC.

The J gene is TRBJ2-1, the V gene TRBV6-1; maybe TRBD2 (5 bases). CDR1 and CDR2 from the germline V gene are MNHNS and SASEGT. This CDR3 comprises 15 residues. Trimming cost V 5 bases and J 6 bases, with 17 bases left between them. CDR3 DNA sequence: TGTGCCAGCAGTTCGGAGGACCAACGCCTCAATGAGCAGTTCTTC. As protein: CASSSEDQRLNEQFF.

V gene TRBV27 combines with J gene TRBJ1-5; D might be TRBD1 (5 bases). Deletions cut 8 bases from V and 4 bases from J, with 12 bases between. The CDR3 length is 13 residues. Looked up from germline, CDR1 is MNHEY and CDR2 is SMNVEV (reference sequence). The CDR3 spells CASGRGGNQPQHF. CDR3 coding DNA: TGTGCCAGCGGGCGGGGGGGGAATCAGCCCCAGCATTTT.

The rearrangement links TRBV20-1 to TRBJ2-5; no reliable D call. Per germline, CDR1 DFQATT and CDR2 SNEGSKA (reference sequence). The CDR3 length is 12 residues. V dropped 2 bases and J dropped 0 bases, with 4 bases sitting between them. The CDR3 nucleotides read TGCAGTGCTAGATACTACCAAGAGACCCAGTACTTC. Protein product: CSARYYQETQYF.

The rearrangement uses TRBV29-1 and TRBJ2-2; D remains unclear. Trimming removed 3 bases from V and 6 bases from J, with 5 bases in between. The length of the CDR3 is 11 residues. The germline gives CDR1 SQVTM, CDR2 ANQGSEA. The CDR3 is CSVESPGELFF. DNA for the CDR3: TGCAGCGTTGAGTCCCCCGGGGAGCTGTTTTTT.

The DNA of the CDR3 is TGTGCCAGCAGGGTAGCGGGAAAGTCCTACGAGCAGTACTTC. This encodes CASRVAGKSYEQYF. This sequence joins TRBV13 and TRBJ2-7; 8 bases map to TRBD2. The CDR3 extends over 14 amino acids. Per germline, CDR1 PRHDT and CDR2 FYEKMQ (reference sequence). After removal of 6 bases from V and 1 base from J, the junction contained 5 bases not matched to a gene.

The chain joins TRBV6-2 or TRBV6-3 to TRBJ2-6; no clear D. V was shortened by 4 bases and J by 2 bases, with 6 bases between the two germline ends. Germline values: CDR1 MNHEY, CDR2 SVGEGT. The CDR3 is made up of 14 amino acids. Here the CDR3 reads CASSFLTGANVLTF. The CDR3 nucleotides are TGTGCCAGCAGTTTCCTGACTGGGGCCAACGTCCTGACTTTC.